The 16 T cell receptor beta chains below were found in one sample sequenced in a study of vaccination and CD4 T cells after COVID-19. For these receptors, no antigen is known. Treatment of the sample: approximately nine-day PBMC culture with coronavirus spike peptide pools or control peptides (ViraFEST assay). Sequencing of cultured CD4+ T cell DNA used the Oncomine TCR Beta short-read assay. One entry per CDR3 protein results from TCRdb running MiXCR on the PCR reads. The table has more than 10,000 distinct CDR3 sequences, 22% seen once. Material: CD4+ T cells from blood, cultured in vitro, obtained after SARS-CoV-2 vaccination. All receptors derive from a human donor who had recovered from COVID-19.

This clonotype appeared a few times. J is TRBJ1-1 and V is TRBV29-1; no clear D. The V gene lost 4 bases and the J gene lost 0 bases, with 12 bases spanning the gap. Germline V gene data show CDR1 as SQVTM and CDR2 as ANQGSEA. This CDR3 region has 14 residues. In nucleotides, the CDR3 is TGCAGCGTTGCCGATCGGAGAATGAACACTGAAGCTTTCTTT. Its protein product is CSVADRRMNTEAFF.

The chain combines TRBV10-2 with TRBJ1-5; 10 nucleotides align to TRBD1. The germline V gene has CDR1 WSHSY and CDR2 SAAADI. The V and J ends lost 6 bases and 6 bases, in that order; junction bases with no gene match: 5. The CDR3 totals 14 residues. CDR3 residues: CASSSGQGRQPQHF. The CDR3 DNA reads as TGCGCCAGCAGCTCGGGACAGGGGCGTCAGCCCCAGCATTTT.

This clonotype was observed a handful of times. The V gene is TRBV11-2, the J gene TRBJ1-1; possible D gene TRBD1, 5 bases. Per the germline V gene, CDR1 is SGHAT and CDR2 is FQNNGV. The length of the CDR3 is 15 residues. Trimming took 7 bases from V and 2 from J, leaving 17 bases between them. The CDR3 nucleotides read TGTGCCAGCACCTATTTTCTGGGACCCAACACTGAAGCTTTCTTT. It is translated as CASTYFLGPNTEAFF.

This clonotype appeared a single time. This chain connects TRBV18 to TRBJ2-5; 8 nucleotides agree with TRBD2. Germline values: CDR1 KGHSH, CDR2 LQKENI. Germline trimming cut 3 bases from V and 4 bases from J; bases unmatched to any gene: 4. This CDR3 is 14 amino acids long. This CDR3 is CASSPRTSSETQYF. As DNA, the CDR3 is TGTGCCAGCTCACCCCGGACTAGCTCAGAGACCCAGTACTTC.

The rearrangement links TRBV5-4 to TRBJ2-2; D not resolved. Looked up from germline, CDR1 is SGHNT and CDR2 is YYREEE (reference sequence). V lost 1 base and J 1 base, leaving 11 bases between the germline ends. This CDR3 spans 16 amino acids. CDR3 coding DNA: TGTGCCAGCAGCTTGTACTCAAGCTTGAACACCGGGGAGCTGTTTTTT. Protein: CASSLYSSLNTGELFF.

The chain is built from TRBV4-3 and TRBJ2-2; no clear D gene. In germline, CDR1 is LGHNA, CDR2 YSLEER. CDR3 size: 17 residues. V was cut by 4 bases and J by 0 bases, with 15 bases left in between. The CDR3 DNA follows: TGCGCCAGCAGCCTTGCTAGTACCTTTACGAACACCGGGGAGCTGTTTTTT. Residues: CASSLASTFTNTGELFF.

The CDR3 sequence is CSARHQRGATGELFF. The CDR3 nucleotides are TGCAGTGCTAGGCACCAGCGGGGAGCCACCGGGGAGCTGTTTTTT. The chain has TRBV20-1 and TRBJ2-2; 7 bases are a match to TRBD2. V lost 3 bases, J lost 4 bases, and 8 bases stayed unmatched. The CDR3 totals 15 residues. Germline lookup yields CDR1 DFQATT and CDR2 SNEGSKA (reference sequence).

This chain's CDR3 is CASRGTGERQETQYF. The CDR3, as DNA: TGTGCCAGCCGCGGGACAGGGGAACGCCAAGAGACCCAGTACTTC. The chain recombines TRBV6-2 or TRBV6-3 with TRBJ2-5, with 10 bases aligning to TRBD1. V trimming: 8 bases; J trimming: 1 base; junction bases outside the gene matches: 7. The CDR3 is 15 amino acids. Germline CDR1 reads MNHEY; CDR2 reads SVGEGT.

The CDR3 here is CAWNPSGLNNEQFF. CDR3 sequence (DNA): TGTGCCTGGAACCCTAGCGGGCTAAACAATGAGCAGTTCTTC. This chain joins TRBV30 and TRBJ2-1; the match to TRBD2 covers 8 bases. With V trimmed by 4 bases and J by 5 bases, 7 bases remained unmatched. Germline V gene sequence: CDR1 GTSNPN, CDR2 SVGIG (reference sequence). The CDR3 runs to 14 residues.

This chain joins TRBV5-4 and TRBJ2-1; 12 bases map to TRBD2. CDR1 and CDR2 from the germline V gene are SGHNT and YYREEE (reference sequence). V lost 3 bases to trimming and J lost 12 bases; unmatched junction nucleotides: 13. The CDR3 is 16 amino acids. Here the CDR3 reads CASSYGTSGSPLGQFF. The CDR3 DNA reads as TGTGCCAGCAGCTACGGGACTAGCGGGTCCCCCCTCGGGCAGTTCTTC.

The chain employs TRBV5-1 and TRBJ1-6, with D unclear. The CDR3 is 16 residues long. From germline, CDR1 is SGHRS and CDR2 YFSETQ. V lost 1 base, J lost 12 bases, and 20 bases lay in between. CDR3 loop: CASSLTEVARLRPLHF. In nucleotides, the CDR3 is TGCGCCAGCAGCTTGACAGAGGTAGCGAGACTCCGACCCCTCCACTTT.

This clonotype was observed a handful of times. The rearrangement links TRBV7-3 to TRBJ2-1, with 12 positions matching TRBD2. V dropped 5 bases and J dropped 7; count of bases not matched to a gene: 9. The CDR3 length is 16 residues. Germline CDR1 SGHTA, CDR2 FQGTGA. CDR3 in amino acids: CASSTSTSGRPNEQFF. CDR3 nucleotide sequence: TGTGCCAGCAGCACCTCGACTAGCGGGAGACCGAATGAGCAGTTCTTC.

This clonotype was observed a few times. The chain joins TRBV24-1 to TRBJ2-1, with TRBD1 identical over 7 bases. The V gene's germline CDR1 is KGHDR and CDR2 SFDVKD. V was clipped by 6 bases and J by 0 bases; unmatched bases: 7. The CDR3 sequence is 16 residues long. In nucleotides, the CDR3 is TGTGCCACCAGTATTGCAGGGGGAAGCTCCTACAATGAGCAGTTCTTC. The encoded protein is CATSIAGGSSYNEQFF.

This clonotype is termed medium-sized. The genes are TRBV27 and TRBJ1-5, with 7 bases aligning to TRBD1. Trimming cost V 0 bases and J 4 bases; bases outside gene matches: 9. The CDR3 loop spans 17 amino acids. Germline lookup yields CDR1 MNHEY and CDR2 SMNVEV (reference sequence). CDR3: CASSLSSQGRGNQPQHF. In nucleotides, the CDR3 is TGTGCCAGCAGTTTATCAAGTCAAGGCAGGGGGAATCAGCCCCAGCATTTT.

The chain recombines TRBV6-5 with TRBJ2-1; D is perhaps TRBD2 (6 bases). The CDR3 has 16 amino acids. CDR1 MNHEY and CDR2 SVGAGI come from the germline V gene. V lost 0 bases to trimming and J lost 4 bases, with 13 bases between them. As DNA, the CDR3 is TGTGCCAGCAGTTACTCTTCCCAGCGGGCTTACAATGAGCAGTTCTTC. Encoded protein: CASSYSSQRAYNEQFF.

This clonotype has only a few counts. The chain employs TRBV11-3 and TRBJ2-1, with 11 bases identical to TRBD2. CDR1 and CDR2 from the germline V gene are SGHNT and YENEEA. The CDR3 is made up of 15 amino acids. The V gene end was trimmed by 5 bases and the J gene end by 2 bases; junction bases not matched to a gene: 2. The CDR3 DNA follows: TGTGCCAGCAGCGTAGCGGGAGGGACCTACAATGAGCAGTTCTTC. Translated: CASSVAGGTYNEQFF.